Below are 27 T cell receptor beta chains sequenced from a single sample in a study of blood T cell repertoires in COVID-19. TCRdb keeps only in-frame clones here, not all; method: immunoSEQ multiplex PCR. Here the sample spans under 250,000 clones, more than 70% being singletons. The sample comprised peripheral blood. Every receptor here comes from a woman aged 80 or older with acute or convalescent COVID-19.

This chain links TRBV5-4 with TRBJ2-5; TRBD2 agrees at 8 bases. Germline V gene sequence: CDR1 SGHNT, CDR2 YYREEE (reference sequence). CDR3 length: 15 amino acids. V dropped 5 bases and J dropped 7; count of bases not matched to a gene: 13. The CDR3 loop reads CASRLPGTREGTQYF. In DNA, the CDR3 is TGTGCCAGCAGACTTCCCGGGACTCGGGAGGGGACCCAGTACTTC. Full variable domain (missing parts from reference TRBV5-4 and TRBJ2-5): ETGVTQSPTHLIKTRGQQVTLRCSSQSGHNTVSWYQQALGQGPQFIFQYYREEENGRGNFPPRFSGLQFPNYSSELNVNALELDDSALYLCASRLPGTREGTQYFGPGTRLLVL.

This chain links TRBV27 with TRBJ2-2; 7 positions agree with TRBD1. The CDR3 has 15 residues. Looked up from germline, CDR1 is MNHEY and CDR2 is SMNVEV (reference sequence). V was clipped by 2 bases and J by 5 bases; unmatched bases: 5. Written as DNA, the CDR3 is TGTGCCAGCAGTTTAATAGGGGGCGAGACCGGGGAGCTGTTTTTT. It yields the protein CASSLIGGETGELFF.

The chain recombines TRBV25-1 with TRBJ1-4; D not certain. V was shortened by 1 base and J by 3 bases, with 9 bases between the two germline ends. The germline CDR1 and CDR2 sequences are MGHDK and SYGVNS. This CDR3 region has 15 residues. In nucleotides, the CDR3 is TGTGCCAGCAGTGAATTGGGCCCTTCTAATGAAAAACTGTTTTTT. It yields the protein CASSELGPSNEKLFF.

V gene TRBV19 combines with J gene TRBJ1-3; a weak D match, TRBD1 (6 bases). Trimming removed 6 bases at V and 0 bases at J, with 12 bases between. Germline V CDR1 and CDR2: LNHDA, SQIVND (reference sequence). This CDR3 has 15 residues. CDR3 DNA: TGTGCCAGTAGGCAGGGACAAGTCTCTGGAAACACCATATATTTT. This encodes CASRQGQVSGNTIYF. The entire variable domain, with the rest obtained from reference TRBV19 and TRBJ1-3, is as follows: DGGITQSPKYLFRKEGQNVTLSCEQNLNHDAMYWYRQDPGQGLRLIYYSQIVNDFQKGDIAEGYSVSREKKESFPLTVTSAQKNPTAFYLCASRQGQVSGNTIYFGEGSWLTVV.

The chain links TRBV7-7 to TRBJ2-5; 10 bases agree with TRBD2. The CDR3 has 18 residues. The ends lost 1 base at V and 5 bases at J; junction bases unmatched: 13. Germline assignment: CDR1 SSHAT and CDR2 FNYEAQ (reference sequence). The CDR3 reads CASSLGVAGGSLGETQYF. The CDR3 DNA reads TGTGCCAGCAGCTTAGGTGTAGCGGGGGGCTCCCTCGGGGAGACCCAGTACTTC.

V is TRBV9 and J is TRBJ2-5, with 9 bases that match TRBD1. V gave up 1 base and J gave up 4 bases; unmatched junction bases: 8. The CDR3 sequence is 16 residues long. CDR1 is SGDLS, CDR2 YYNGEE, per germline. The CDR3 DNA is TGTGCCAGCAGCGTAACCCGGGACAGGGCGGGAGAGACCCAGTACTTC. Amino acid sequence: CASSVTRDRAGETQYF.

This clone was seen a few times. This rearrangement joins TRBV7-8 to TRBJ2-5, with TRBD1 matching over 11 bases. CDR3 size: 17 residues. Losses at the gene ends were 3 bases for V and 2 bases for J; bases not matched to a gene: 8. CDR1 and CDR2 (germline): SGHVS, FQNEAQ. This CDR3 reads CASSFNTGTGGQETQYF. The CDR3 nucleotides are TGTGCCAGCAGCTTCAATACCGGGACAGGGGGGCAAGAGACCCAGTACTTC.

The gene calls are TRBV10-2 and TRBJ1-5; 10 bases are shared with TRBD1. The CDR3 is made up of 15 amino acids. Germline-derived CDR1 and CDR2 are WSHSY and SAAADI. CDR3 nucleotides: TGCGCAACCGGGACAGGGGTTTGGGGCAATCAGCCCCAGCATTTT. It is translated as CATGTGVWGNQPQHF.

The chain recombines TRBV11-3 with TRBJ2-7; D is possibly TRBD2 (6 bases). V was trimmed by 0 bases and J by 1 base, leaving 10 bases between them. Germline lookup yields CDR1 SGHNT and CDR2 YENEEA. CDR3 size: 15 residues. CDR3 nucleotide sequence: TGTGCCAGCAGCTTAGAGGGGGGAAAGTCCTACGAGCAGTACTTC. This encodes CASSLEGGKSYEQYF. The variable domain in full, completed from reference TRBV11-3 and TRBJ2-7, reads EAGVVQSPRYKIIEKKQPVAFWCNPISGHNTLYWYLQNLGQGPELLIRYENEEAVDDSQLPKDRFSAERLKGVDSTLKIQPAELGDSAVYLCASSLEGGKSYEQYFGPGTRLTVT.

The chain links TRBV30 to TRBJ2-3, with TRBD2 identical over 11 bases. Germline V CDR1 and CDR2: GTSNPN, SVGIG (reference sequence). Trimming took 4 bases from V and 5 from J; bases not matched to a gene: 2. This CDR3 spans 13 amino acids. CDR3 DNA: TGTGCCTGGAATAGCGGGGGGGTAGATACGCAGTATTTT. As protein: CAWNSGGVDTQYF.

This clone was seen only once. The V call is TRBV2, the J call TRBJ1-2, with a weak D call TRBD1 (6 bases). Germline V CDR1 and CDR2: SNHLY, FYNNEI. This CDR3 is built from 13 residues. The V end was cut by 6 bases, the J end by 5 bases, with 13 bases between. The CDR3 sequence is CASREQGEYGYTF. CDR3 in DNA: TGTGCCAGCAGGGAACAGGGCGAGTATGGCTACACCTTC. The full variable domain, with the rest looked up from reference TRBV2 and TRBJ1-2, is EPEVTQTPSHQVTQMGQEVILRCVPISNHLYFYWYRQILGQKVEFLVSFYNNEISEKSEIFDDQFSVERPDGSNFTLKIRSTKLEDSAMYFCASREQGEYGYTFGSGTRLTVV.

The chain has TRBV4-1 and TRBJ1-2; tentative D call: TRBD1 (5 bases). Per germline, CDR1 MGHRA and CDR2 YSYEKL. Between the trimmed V and J ends, which lost 0 bases and 5 bases, there was a span of 16 bases. This CDR3 comprises 16 residues. CDR3 DNA sequence: TGCGCCAGCAGCCAAGATAGGCTAGGGGAAAAATATGGCTACACCTTC. Translated: CASSQDRLGEKYGYTF.

This chain joins TRBV30 and TRBJ1-5, with no clear D. This CDR3 contains 13 residues. V was clipped by 0 bases and J by 6 bases, with 9 bases between them. CDR1 is GTSNPN and CDR2 is SVGIG in the germline V gene (reference sequence). CDR3 sequence reads: CAWSVSHAQPQHF. The CDR3 DNA reads as TGTGCCTGGAGTGTTTCACACGCTCAGCCCCAGCATTTT. Based on the CDR3 plus reference TRBV30 and TRBJ1-5, the full variable domain is SQTIHQWPATLVQPVGSPLSLECTVEGTSNPNLYWYRQAAGRGLQLLFYSVGIGQISSEVPQNLSASRPQDRQFILSSKKLLLSDSGFYLCAWSVSHAQPQHFGDGTRLSIL.

V and J are TRBV7-3 and TRBJ2-1; TRBD1 agrees at 7 bases. Germline V gene data show CDR1 as SGHTA and CDR2 as FQGTGA. The V and J ends lost 4 bases and 6 bases, in that order; junction bases with no gene match: 9. CDR3 size: 15 residues. The CDR3 DNA sequence: TGTGCCAGCAGCTCAAATTCAGGGGGTGTCAATGAGCAGTTCTTC. Translation: CASSSNSGGVNEQFF.

The gene calls are TRBV11-3 and TRBJ1-2; D possibly corresponds to TRBD1 (5 bases). CDR3 size: 13 residues. CDR1 SGHNT and CDR2 YENEEA come from the germline V gene. Trimming took off 5 bases at V and 6 bases at J, with 13 bases between the two ends. As DNA, the CDR3 is TGTGCCAGCAGCACGCGGGGGGTCGATGGCTACACCTTC. It specifies CASSTRGVDGYTF.

This sequence joins TRBV6-4 and TRBJ1-5; D may be TRBD1 (6 bases). This CDR3 contains 15 residues. V was cut by 4 bases and J by 1 base, with 11 bases left in between. The germline V gene encodes CDR1 MRHNA and CDR2 SNTAGT. The CDR3 sequence: CASSAGDASNQPQHF. CDR3 nucleotides: TGTGCCAGCAGTGCAGGGGATGCGAGCAATCAGCCCCAGCATTTT.

A word on this clone: Distinct nucleotide sequences in the sample also encode this CDR3. V usage is TRBV5-1 and J usage is TRBJ2-5, with 9 bases lining up with TRBD1. Unmatched junction bases numbered 3, after V lost 4 bases and J lost 2 bases. Germline lookup yields CDR1 SGHRS and CDR2 YFSETQ. The CDR3 runs to 14 residues. This chain's CDR3 is CASSPGQGQETQYF. DNA of the CDR3: TGCGCCAGCAGCCCGGGACAGGGACAAGAGACCCAGTACTTC. The complete variable domain, with remaining parts taken from reference TRBV5-1 and TRBJ2-5, reads KAGVTQTPRYLIKTRGQQVTLSCSPISGHRSVSWYQQTPGQGLQFLFEYFSETQRNKGNFPGRFSGRQFSNSRSEMNVSTLELGDSALYLCASSPGQGQETQYFGPGTRLLVL.

V gene TRBV7-2 combines with J gene TRBJ1-2; D may be TRBD1 (5 bases). The CDR3 spans 17 residues. With 3 bases removed from V and 8 bases from J, the gap between germline ends came to 25 bases. Germline V CDR1 and CDR2: SGHTA, FQGNSA. CDR3 loop: CASSLAAGPYYGSGYTF. The CDR3 nucleotides read TGTGCCAGCAGCTTGGCTGCAGGGCCCTACTACGGATCGGGCTACACCTTC.

This chain uses TRBV7-6 with TRBJ2-7, with D possibly being TRBD2 (5 bases). The V end lost 5 bases, the J end lost 7 bases, and 15 bases lay between the germline ends. Germline assignment: CDR1 SGHVS and CDR2 FNYEAQ. The CDR3 has 13 amino acids. The CDR3 DNA sequence: TGTGCCAGCAGCAGAGATAGACCGGGAGAGCAGTACTTC. Encoded protein: CASSRDRPGEQYF.

V usage is TRBV1 and J usage is TRBJ2-1; no check of the table's D call, TRBD2, against the DNA was made. TRBV1 has pseudogene status. The CDR3 has 21 residues. CDR3 sequence reads: CTSSQEWRGSLTVLSLNEQFF. CDR3 coding DNA: TGCACCAGCAGCCAAGAATGGCGGGGTTCACTCACCGTCCTTTCCCTCAATGAGCAGTTCTTC.

This rearrangement joins TRBV9 to TRBJ2-2; D perhaps matches TRBD1 (6 bases). V gave up 3 bases and J gave up 6 bases, with 18 bases separating them. Germline V gene sequence: CDR1 SGDLS, CDR2 YYNGEE. CDR3 length equals 16 residues. The CDR3 coding sequence is TGTGCCAGCAGCGGCCCCAGGGGATTGAGGGCCGGGGAGCTGTTTTTT. It is translated as CASSGPRGLRAGELFF.

Here the CDR3 DNA reads TGTGCCAGCAGCCGGGAGGGGTACGAGCAGTACTTC. It translates to CASSREGYEQYF. The V and J genes are TRBV5-6 and TRBJ2-7; TRBD2 agrees at 8 bases. V was clipped by 4 bases and J by 4 bases; unmatched bases: 1. Germline loops: CDR1 SGHDT, CDR2 YYEEEE. CDR3 length: 12 amino acids.

The rearrangement joins TRBV6-1 to TRBJ2-7, with 7 positions matching TRBD1. The CDR3 spans 15 residues. V dropped 0 bases and J dropped 5; count of bases not matched to a gene: 7. From germline, CDR1 is MNHNS and CDR2 SASEGT. CDR3 DNA: TGTGCCAGCAGTGAAGCAGGTAGAGGGGGCGACGAGCAGTACTTC. Translated, it gives CASSEAGRGGDEQYF.

This clone was detected only a few times. V and J are TRBV6-1 and TRBJ2-2; possible D gene TRBD1, 6 bases. The ends were cut back, 2 bases at V and 0 bases at J, with 13 bases in the middle. The germline CDR1 and CDR2 sequences are MNHNS and SASEGT. This CDR3 is 17 amino acids long. The DNA of the CDR3 is TGTGCCAGCAGTGAACACAGGGCAGTGTCGAACACCGGGGAGCTGTTTTTT. It yields the protein CASSEHRAVSNTGELFF.

The V and J genes are TRBV2 and TRBJ1-1; possible D gene TRBD1, 5 bases. Germline CDR1 is SNHLY and CDR2 is FYNNEI. V was clipped by 6 bases and J by 1 base, with 18 bases between them. This CDR3 comprises 16 residues. The CDR3 protein is CASRPGSGGTNTEAFF. CDR3 DNA sequence: TGTGCCAGCAGGCCGGGCTCCGGGGGGACGAACACTGAAGCTTTCTTT.

This clone was observed a single time. The CDR3 DNA reads TGCGCCAGCAGCACAAAGCGGACTAGCGGGGGTGAAGAGACCCAGTACTTC. Residues: CASSTKRTSGGEETQYF. This chain links TRBV5-1 with TRBJ2-5; 13 nucleotides align to TRBD2. Trimming at V came to 4 bases and at J to 3 bases, leaving 9 bases not matched to a gene. This CDR3 spans 17 amino acids. Germline assignment: CDR1 SGHRS and CDR2 YFSETQ.

This clone appeared a few times. The chain joins TRBV19 to TRBJ1-1, with a tentative D call TRBD1 (6 bases). The CDR3 has 17 amino acids. Deletions cut 6 bases from V and 2 bases from J, with 22 bases between. Germline CDR1 reads LNHDA; CDR2 reads SQIVND (reference sequence). CDR3 in DNA: TGTGCCAGTAGGAAGGCCTCCGGGACACCTACCAACACTGAAGCTTTCTTT. Translating it yields CASRKASGTPTNTEAFF.